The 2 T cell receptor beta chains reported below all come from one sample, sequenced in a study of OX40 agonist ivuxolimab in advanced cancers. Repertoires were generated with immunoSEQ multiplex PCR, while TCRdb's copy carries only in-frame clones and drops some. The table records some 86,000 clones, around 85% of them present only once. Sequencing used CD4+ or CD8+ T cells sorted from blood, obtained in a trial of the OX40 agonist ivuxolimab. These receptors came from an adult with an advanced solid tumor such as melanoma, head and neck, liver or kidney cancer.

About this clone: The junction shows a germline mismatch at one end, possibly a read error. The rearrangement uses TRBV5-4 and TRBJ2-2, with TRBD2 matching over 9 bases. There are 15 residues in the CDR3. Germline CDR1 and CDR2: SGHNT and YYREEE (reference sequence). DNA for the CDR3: TGTGCCAGCAGTTTGGGACTAGCCGGTCCCGGGGAGCTGTTTTTT. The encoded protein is CASSLGLAGPGELFF.

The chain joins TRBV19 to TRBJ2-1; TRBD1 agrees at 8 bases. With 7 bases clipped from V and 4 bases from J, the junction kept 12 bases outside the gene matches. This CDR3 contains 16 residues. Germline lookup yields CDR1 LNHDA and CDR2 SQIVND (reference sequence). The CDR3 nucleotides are TGTGCCAGTAAGAACCCAACAGGGGGGATGTACAATGAGCAGTTCTTC. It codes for CASKNPTGGMYNEQFF.